This is a list of T cell receptor beta chains from one sample in a study of graft-versus-host responses after intestinal transplantation. Sequenced by immunoSEQ multiplex PCR; TCRdb stores in-frame clones only, minus some. The sample yields roughly 11,000 clones, 76% seen once. This material consisted of ileum tissue, taken 23 days after intestinal transplant. These receptors were obtained from a human patient who received an intestinal transplant, so some T cells may come from the graft donor. Both conserved end residues are part of each CDR3.

CASSQDSSRNTEAFF	TRBV4-1	TRBJ1-1
CSASSTGELFF	TRBV20-1	TRBJ2-2
CASSKERGGTGFYLSYEQYF	TRBV21-1	TRBJ2-7
CASSVAGLYQETQYF	TRBV9	TRBJ2-5
CASSQGGGNYEQYF	TRBV4-2	TRBJ2-7
CASSVAGTYTDTQYF	TRBV9	TRBJ2-3
CASSYGGVNEKLFF	TRBV6-5	TRBJ1-4
CASSLAGTSAETQYF	TRBV5-1	TRBJ2-5
CASSIAQAGNTEAFF	TRBV19	TRBJ1-1
CASSLAGGNEQFF	TRBV6-5	TRBJ2-1
CASSVAQKEYGYTF	TRBV9	TRBJ1-2
CASSPGQSSYEQYF	TRBV4-1	TRBJ2-7
CASSAGTVYEQYF	TRBV19	TRBJ2-7
CASSSGERDVYYEQYF	TRBV7-9	TRBJ2-7
CASSEWDRNQPQHF	TRBV6-1	TRBJ1-5
CASSRGQASSSGNEKLFF	TRBV25-1	TRBJ1-4
CASSQEGRGPSSYNEQFF	TRBV4-3	TRBJ2-1
CASTPGTGDYEQYF	TRBV2	-
CASSFSGRAGNEQFF	TRBV7-3	TRBJ2-1
CASSITGTGYGYTF	TRBV19	TRBJ1-2
CASSLAGTGKETQYF	TRBV5-6	TRBJ2-5
CSVRQGSSYEQYF	TRBV29-1	TRBJ2-7
CASSLIRDGSYNEQFF	TRBV7-3	TRBJ2-1
CASSVGAGLNYEQYF	TRBV9	TRBJ2-7
CASSLGTSGYNEQFF	TRBV7-9	TRBJ2-1
CASSVRGVSTGELFF	TRBV9	TRBJ2-2
CASSLAGSAFF	TRBV7-9	TRBJ1-1
CASSIGRLAGELFF	TRBV19	-
CASSQDRYTGELFF	TRBV7-9	TRBJ2-2
CATSSSTRRLYNEQFF	TRBV15	TRBJ2-1
CASSAPGALNNEQFF	TRBV9	TRBJ2-1
CASTPRGAGANVLTF	TRBV6-5	TRBJ2-6
CASSPGTGVEYF	TRBV7-9	TRBJ2-7
CASSRGSGKETQYF	TRBV23-1	TRBJ2-5
CASSHGLAGLANTGELFF	TRBV4-2	TRBJ2-2
CASSVGDRDWTDTQYF	TRBV9	TRBJ2-3
CAISSGTGATGELFF	TRBV10-3	TRBJ2-2
CSARQGEGQPQHF	TRBV29-1	TRBJ1-5
CASSIDLPRYNEQFF	TRBV19	TRBJ2-1
CSVELEGAYNEQFF	TRBV29-1	TRBJ2-1
CASSFGTTNEKLFF	TRBV5-4	TRBJ1-4
CASRANYEQYF	TRBV28	TRBJ2-7
CASSTGFAANVLTF	TRBV5-6	TRBJ2-6
CATSPFTRLPYNEQFF	TRBV15	TRBJ2-1
CASSGGNEPTNEKLFF	TRBV9	TRBJ1-4
CASSLQGSETEAFF	TRBV28	TRBJ1-1
CASSPWGGPTGELFF	TRBV7-3	TRBJ2-2
CASSLSQNTEAFF	TRBV7-3	TRBJ1-1
CASSVAGRGAGELFF	TRBV9	TRBJ2-2
CASTTRLGLPYEQYF	TRBV4-3	-
CVSSLTGNYGYTF	TRBV5-4	TRBJ1-2
CASSSPRQGLNTEAFF	TRBV5-6	TRBJ1-1
CASSQDGLAGSKSSYEQYF	TRBV4-2	TRBJ2-7
CAVRGASNTEAFF	TRBV6-5	TRBJ1-1
CASSLSQGGYGYTF	TRBV27	TRBJ1-2
CASSSGLAGQFF	TRBV13	TRBJ2-1
CASSYPEQFF	TRBV6-5	TRBJ2-1